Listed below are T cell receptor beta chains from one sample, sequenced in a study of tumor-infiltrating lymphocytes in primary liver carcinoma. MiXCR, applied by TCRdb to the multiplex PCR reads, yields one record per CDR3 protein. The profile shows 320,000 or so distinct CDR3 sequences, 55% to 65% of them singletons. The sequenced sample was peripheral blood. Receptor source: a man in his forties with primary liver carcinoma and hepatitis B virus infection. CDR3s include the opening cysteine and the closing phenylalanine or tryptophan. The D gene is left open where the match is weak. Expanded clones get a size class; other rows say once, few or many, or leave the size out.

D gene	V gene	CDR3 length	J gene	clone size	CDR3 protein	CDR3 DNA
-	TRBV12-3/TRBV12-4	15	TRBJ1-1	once	CTSSHGTLTNTEAIF	TGTACCAGCAGCCATGGGACGTTGACGAACACTGAAGCTATCTTT
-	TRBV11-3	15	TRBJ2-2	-	CASSPTTGSAGELFF	TGTGCCAGCAGCCCTACTACCGGGAGCGCCGGGGAGCTGTTTTTT
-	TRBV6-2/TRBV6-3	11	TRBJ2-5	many	CAAGGQETQYF	TGTGCCGCCGGGGGCCAAGAGACCCAGTACTTC
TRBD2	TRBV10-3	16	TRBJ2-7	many	CAISGTSGRGPYEQYF	TGTGCCATCAGTGGGACTAGCGGGAGGGGACCTTACGAGCAGTACTTC
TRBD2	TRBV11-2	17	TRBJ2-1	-	CGSSLGVGTKNNDEQFF	TGTGGCAGCAGCTTAGGGGTTGGGACTAAGAACAATGATGAGCAGTTCTTC
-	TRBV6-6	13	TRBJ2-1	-	CASSVAQGNEQFF	TGTGCCAGCAGTGTAGCTCAGGGGAATGAGCAGTTCTTC
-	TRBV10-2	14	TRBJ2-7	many	CASRLALASYEQYF	TGCGCCAGCAGGCTAGCGCTGGCTTCCTACGAGCAGTACTTC
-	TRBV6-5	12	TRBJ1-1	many	CASSRFGTEAFF	TGTGCCAGCAGCCGGTTTGGCACTGAAGCTTTCTTT
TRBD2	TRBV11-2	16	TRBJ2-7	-	CASSLRGLAGGCEQYF	TGTGCCAGCAGCTTACGGGGACTAGCGGGAGGGTGCGAGCAGTACTTC
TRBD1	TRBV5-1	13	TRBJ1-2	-	CASSLRTGLGYTF	TGCGCCAGCAGCTTACGGACAGGGCTTGGCTACACCTTC
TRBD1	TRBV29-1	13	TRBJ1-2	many	CSVERQGGYGYTF	TGCAGCGTCGAGCGACAGGGCGGCTATGGCTACACCTTC
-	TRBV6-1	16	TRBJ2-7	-	CASSKLQINPSYEQYF	TGTGCTAGCAGTAAGCTACAAATTAACCCCTCCTACGAGCAGTACTTC
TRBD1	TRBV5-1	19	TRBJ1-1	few	CASSLAGQGRSLANTEAFF	TGCGCCAGCAGCTTGGCGGGACAGGGGCGTTCCTTGGCGAACACTGAAGCTTTCTTT
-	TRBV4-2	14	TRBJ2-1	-	CVSSTPGSLNEQFF	TGTGTCAGCAGCACACCGGGATCTCTCAATGAGCAGTTCTTC
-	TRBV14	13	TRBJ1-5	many	CASSQSPDQPQHF	TGTGCCAGCAGCCAATCTCCGGATCAGCCCCAGCATTTT
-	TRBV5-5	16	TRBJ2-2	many	CASSLRNPSLTGELFF	TGTGCCAGCAGCTTGCGGAACCCGTCCCTCACCGGGGAGCTGTTTTTT
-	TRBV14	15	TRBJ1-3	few	CASSNRGSSGNTIYF	TGTGCCAGCAGCAATCGGGGGTCCTCTGGAAACACCATATATTTT
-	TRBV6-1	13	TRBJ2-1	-	CASTHGGMDEQFF	TGTGCCAGCACCCATGGAGGGATGGATGAGCAGTTCTTC
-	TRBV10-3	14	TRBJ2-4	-	CAISTVDGKNIQYF	TGTGCCATTAGTACAGTCGACGGTAAAAACATTCAGTACTTC
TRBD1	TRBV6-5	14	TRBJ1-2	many	CASKWKGASGGYTF	TGTGCCAGCAAATGGAAGGGGGCATCGGGTGGCTACACCTTC
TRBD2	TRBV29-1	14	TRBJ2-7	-	CSGGGSGSYNGQYF	TGCAGCGGGGGGGGGAGCGGCTCCTACAATGGGCAGTACTTC
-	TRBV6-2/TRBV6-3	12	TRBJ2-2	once	CASSHIGWELFF	TGTGCCAGCAGCCACATCGGCTGGGAGCTGTTTTTT
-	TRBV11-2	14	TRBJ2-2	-	CASSLLVGTGELFF	TGTGCCAGCAGTCTCTTAGTAGGGACCGGGGAGCTGTTTTTC
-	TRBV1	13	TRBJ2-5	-	CTSNGGGQETQYF	TGCACCAGCAATGGCGGGGGACAAGAGACCCAGTACTTC
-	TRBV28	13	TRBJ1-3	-	CTSSSGVGNTIYF	TGTACCAGCAGTTCAGGGGTAGGAAACACCATATATTTT
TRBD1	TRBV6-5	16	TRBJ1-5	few	CASSYIGTGLDQPQHF	TGTGCCAGCAGTTACATTGGGACAGGGTTAGATCAGCCCCAGCATTTT
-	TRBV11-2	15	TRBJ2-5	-	CASSPGISGSETQYF	TGTGCCAGCAGCCCAGGGATTAGCGGTAGCGAGACCCAGTACTTC
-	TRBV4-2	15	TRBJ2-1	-	CASSQDGQGYNEQFF	TGTGCCAGCAGCCAAGACGGGCAGGGGTACAATGAGCAGTTCTTC
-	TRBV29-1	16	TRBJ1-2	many	CSAPMRGLTTNYGYTF	TGCAGCGCCCCGATGCGGGGGCTGACCACTAACTATGGCTACACCTTC
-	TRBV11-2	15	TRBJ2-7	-	CASSFILGSAYGQYF	TGTGCCAGCAGCTTCATCTTAGGATCAGCATACGGGCAGTACTTC
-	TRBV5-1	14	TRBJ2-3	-	CASSRGAGTDTQYF	TGCGCCAGCAGCCGTGGGGCCGGCACAGATACGCAGTATTTT
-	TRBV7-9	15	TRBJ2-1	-	CASSFHRGGNNEQFF	TGTGCCAGCAGCTTTCATCGGGGTGGGAACAATGAGCAGTTCTTC
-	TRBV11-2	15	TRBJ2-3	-	CASIFGGGAPDTQCF	-
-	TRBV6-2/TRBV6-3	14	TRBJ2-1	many	CASTILTGYSEQFF	TGTGCCAGCACGATCCTGACAGGCTACAGTGAGCAGTTCTTC
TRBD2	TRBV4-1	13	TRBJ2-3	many	CASSQREAATQYF	TGCGCCAGCAGCCAGCGGGAGGCCGCAACGCAGTATTTT
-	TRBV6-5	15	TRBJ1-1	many	CASSYSLGVNTEAFF	TGTGCCAGCAGTTACTCATTGGGGGTGAACACTGAAGCTTTCTTT
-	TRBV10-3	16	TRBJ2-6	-	CAISVGSTAGANVLTF	TGTGCCATCAGCGTGGGGTCGACAGCAGGGGCCAACGTCCTGACTTTC
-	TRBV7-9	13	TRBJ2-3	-	CASNPGSPDTQYF	TGTGCCAGCAACCCAGGCTCCCCAGATACGCAGTATTTT
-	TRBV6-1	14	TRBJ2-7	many	CASSSELSSYEQYF	TGTGCCAGCAGCTCAGAGCTGAGCTCCTACGAGCAGTACTTC
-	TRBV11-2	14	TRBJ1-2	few	CVSSPTYGDYGCTF	-
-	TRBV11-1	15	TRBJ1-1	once	CASSVDLDKNTEAFF	TGTGCCAGCAGCGTCGACCTTGACAAGAACACTGAAGCTTTCTTT
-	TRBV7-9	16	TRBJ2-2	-	CASSPHGGDVTGELFF	TGTGCCAGCAGCCCGCACGGGGGAGATGTCACCGGGGAGCTGTTTTTT
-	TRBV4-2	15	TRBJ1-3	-	CASSQVGNSENTIYF	TGTGCCAGCAGCCAGGTCGGGAACTCTGAAAACACCATATATTTT
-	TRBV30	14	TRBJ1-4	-	CAWNSERHNEKLFF	TGTGCCTGGAATTCTGAGCGGCATAATGAAAAACTGTTTTTT
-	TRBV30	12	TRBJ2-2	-	CALRPFAGELFF	TGTGCCTTGAGACCCTTCGCCGGGGAGCTGTTTTTT
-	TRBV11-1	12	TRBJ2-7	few	CDSSPDSYEQYF	TGTGACAGCAGTCCCGACAGCTACGAGCAATACTTC
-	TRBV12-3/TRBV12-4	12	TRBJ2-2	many	CASSVVTGELFF	TGTGCCAGCAGTGTGGTTACCGGGGAGCTGTTTTTT
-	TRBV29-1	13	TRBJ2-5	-	CSAHAGPAETQYF	TGCAGCGCCCACGCCGGACCTGCAGAGACCCAGTACTTC
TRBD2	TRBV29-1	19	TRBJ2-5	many	CSVAWPQGASGTSVETQYF	TGCAGCGTTGCTTGGCCTCAGGGAGCTAGCGGGACCTCGGTAGAGACCCAGTACTTC
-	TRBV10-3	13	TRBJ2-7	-	CAIGERDSYEQYF	TGTGCCATCGGCGAACGGGACTCCTACGAGCAGTACTTC
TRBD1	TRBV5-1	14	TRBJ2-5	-	CASSSGTGTETQYF	TGCGCCAGCAGCTCTGGGACAGGGACAGAGACCCAGTACTTC
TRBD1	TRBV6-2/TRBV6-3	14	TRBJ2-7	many	CASSYGQGWDEQYF	TGTGCCAGCAGTTATGGACAGGGATGGGACGAGCAGTACTTC
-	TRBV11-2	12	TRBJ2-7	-	CASNLASLEQYF	TGTGCCAGCAACTTAGCCAGCCTCGAGCAGTACTTC
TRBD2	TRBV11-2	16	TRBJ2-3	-	CASSFVTSRFTDTQYF	TGTGCCAGCAGCTTCGTGACTAGCAGGTTCACAGATACACAGTATTTT
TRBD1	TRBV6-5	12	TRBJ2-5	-	CASRLGQGTQYF	TGTGCCAGCAGGTTAGGACAGGGGACCCAGTACTTC
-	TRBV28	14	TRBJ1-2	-	CASSPTGSLYGYTF	TGTGCCAGCAGTCCCACAGGGTCCCTCTATGGCTACACCTTC
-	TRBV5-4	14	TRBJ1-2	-	CASSLGHEARGYTF	TGTGCCAGCAGTTTAGGACATGAGGCTCGTGGCTACACCTTC
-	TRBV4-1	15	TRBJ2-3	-	CASRQGTTSTDTQYF	TGCGCCAGCAGACAAGGAACTACGAGCACAGATACGCAGTATTTT